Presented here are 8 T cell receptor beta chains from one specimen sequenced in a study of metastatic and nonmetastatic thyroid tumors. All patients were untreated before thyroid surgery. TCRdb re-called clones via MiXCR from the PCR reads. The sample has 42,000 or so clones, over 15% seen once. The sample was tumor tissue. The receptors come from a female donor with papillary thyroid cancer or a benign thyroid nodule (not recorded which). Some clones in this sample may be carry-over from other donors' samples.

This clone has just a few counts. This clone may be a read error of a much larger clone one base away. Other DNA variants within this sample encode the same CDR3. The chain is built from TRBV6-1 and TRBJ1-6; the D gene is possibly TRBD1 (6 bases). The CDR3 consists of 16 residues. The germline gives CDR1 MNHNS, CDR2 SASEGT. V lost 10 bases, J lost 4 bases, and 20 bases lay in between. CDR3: CATPGQGRPYNSPLHF. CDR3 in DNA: TGTGCCACACCAGGGCAGGGGCGTCCTTATAATTCACCCCTCCACTTT.

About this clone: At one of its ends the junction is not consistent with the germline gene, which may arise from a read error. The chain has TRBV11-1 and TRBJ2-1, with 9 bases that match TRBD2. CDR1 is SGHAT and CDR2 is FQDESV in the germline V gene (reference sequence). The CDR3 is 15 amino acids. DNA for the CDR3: TGTGCCAGCTCCCGAGGCGGGAGGGACTACAATAAGCAGTTCTTC. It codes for CASSRGGRDYNKQFF.

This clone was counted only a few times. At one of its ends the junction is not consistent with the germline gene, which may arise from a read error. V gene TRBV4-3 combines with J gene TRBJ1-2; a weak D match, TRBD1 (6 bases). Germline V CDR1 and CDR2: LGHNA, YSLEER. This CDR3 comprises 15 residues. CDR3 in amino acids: CASGQDRGGNYGYTF. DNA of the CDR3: TGCGCCAGCGGCCAAGATCGAGGGGGAAACTATGGCTACACCTTC.

For the CDR3, the DNA is TGTGCCAGCAGCCGCAATCAGTTCTACGAGCAGTACTTC. Translating it yields CASSRNQFYEQYF. The rearrangement joins TRBV7-9 to TRBJ2-7; unclear D gene. The CDR3 has 13 amino acids. Between the trimmed V and J ends, which lost 5 bases and 3 bases, there was a span of 11 bases. The germline V gene encodes CDR1 SEHNR and CDR2 FQNEAQ (reference sequence).

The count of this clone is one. The CDR3 sequence is CASSQASEGFKFSGFDEAFF. CDR3 DNA sequence: TGCGCCAGCAGCCAAGCGTCGGAGGGGTTTAAGTTTAGTGGATTTGACGAAGCTTTCTTT. The V call is TRBV4-1, the J call TRBJ1-1; D is perhaps TRBD1 (5 bases). Germline assignment: CDR1 MGHRA and CDR2 YSYEKL. The CDR3 covers 20 residues. Trimming left V 1 base short and J 8 bases short, with 32 bases between.

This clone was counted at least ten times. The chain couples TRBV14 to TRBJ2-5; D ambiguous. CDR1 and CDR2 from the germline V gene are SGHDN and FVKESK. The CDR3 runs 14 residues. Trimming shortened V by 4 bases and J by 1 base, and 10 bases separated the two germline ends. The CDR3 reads CASSLNRAQETQYF. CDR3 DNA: TGTGCCAGCAGCCTAAACAGAGCCCAAGAGACCCAGTACTTC.

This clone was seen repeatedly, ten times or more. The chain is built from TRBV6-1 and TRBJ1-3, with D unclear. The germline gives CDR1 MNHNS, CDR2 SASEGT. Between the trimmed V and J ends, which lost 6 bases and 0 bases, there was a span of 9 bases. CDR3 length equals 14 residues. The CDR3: CASSRTFSGNTIYF. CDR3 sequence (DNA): TGTGCCAGCAGCAGAACCTTCTCTGGAAACACCATATATTTT.

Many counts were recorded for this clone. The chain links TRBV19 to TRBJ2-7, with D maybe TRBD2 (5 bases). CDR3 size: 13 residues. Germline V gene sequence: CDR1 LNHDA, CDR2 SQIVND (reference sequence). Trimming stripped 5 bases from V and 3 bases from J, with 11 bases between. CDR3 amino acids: CASSVNRDYEQYF. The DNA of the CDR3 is TGTGCCAGTAGTGTCAACCGGGACTACGAGCAGTACTTC.